This is a list of T cell receptor beta chains from one sample in a study of T-cell reconstitution after alpha-beta-depleted transplantation in children. TCRdb fed the PCR reads into MiXCR, producing one record per CDR3 protein. The data contain about 580,000 distinct CDR3 sequences, 27% of them singletons. The sample was PBMCs, taken before TCRalphabeta/CD19-depleted stem cell transplant. The receptors come from a boy under three years old with Wiskott-Aldrich syndrome, due to receive a stem cell transplant. Both conserved end residues are part of each CDR3. A D gene is named only where the DNA matches it firmly. Clone size is shown for a subset of rows, as once, few, many or a class of expanded clone.

j_call: TRBJ2-1
clone_size: .
d_call: .
v_call: TRBV2
cdr3_nt: TGTGCCAGCAGTCTGCGGCAGCTCAATGAGCAGTTCTTC
cdr3_aa: CASSLRQLNEQFF

j_call: TRBJ2-5
clone_size: .
d_call: .
v_call: TRBV2
cdr3_nt: TGTGCCAGCAGTGTATTTGTGGGACGGGAGACCCAGTACTTC
cdr3_aa: CASSVFVGRETQYF

j_call: TRBJ1-5
clone_size: .
d_call: TRBD1
v_call: TRBV12-3/TRBV12-4
cdr3_nt: TGTGCCAGCAGTTTAGGGACAGGGGGCTTTTATAGCAATCAGCCCCAGCATTTT
cdr3_aa: CASSLGTGGFYSNQPQHF

j_call: TRBJ1-5
clone_size: .
d_call: .
v_call: TRBV10-1
cdr3_nt: TGCGCCAGCAGTGAGCCCCGGGAAGGCCCCCGAGATCAGCCCCAGCATTTT
cdr3_aa: CASSEPREGPRDQPQHF

j_call: TRBJ2-7
clone_size: .
d_call: TRBD2
v_call: TRBV4-1
cdr3_nt: TGCGCCAGCAGCCAAGGCTCGGGAGGGGACGAGCAGTACTTC
cdr3_aa: CASSQGSGGDEQYF

j_call: TRBJ2-1
clone_size: few
d_call: TRBD2
v_call: TRBV27
cdr3_nt: TGTGCCAGCAGCCTAGGACTAGCGGGACGAAACAATGAGCAGTTCTTC
cdr3_aa: CASSLGLAGRNNEQFF

j_call: TRBJ2-7
clone_size: .
d_call: TRBD1
v_call: TRBV29-1
cdr3_nt: TGCAGCGTTGAGAGGGACAGCTCCTACGAGCAGTACTTC
cdr3_aa: CSVERDSSYEQYF

j_call: TRBJ2-1
clone_size: .
d_call: TRBD2
v_call: TRBV5-1
cdr3_nt: TGCGCCAGCAGCTTAGCGGGAGGGTCCGCTTGGTTCTTC
cdr3_aa: CASSLAGGSAWFF

j_call: TRBJ1-1
clone_size: .
d_call: .
v_call: TRBV20-1
cdr3_nt: TGCAGCGCCTGGGGGGGGGTCGCTTTCTTT
cdr3_aa: CSAWGGVAFF

j_call: TRBJ2-4
clone_size: .
d_call: TRBD2
v_call: TRBV5-1
cdr3_nt: TGCGCCAGCAGCTTCAGACCGGTAGGACTAGCGGGAGGCCAAAACATTCAGTACTTC
cdr3_aa: CASSFRPVGLAGGQNIQYF

j_call: TRBJ2-7
clone_size: few
d_call: .
v_call: TRBV11-2
cdr3_nt: TGTGCCAGCAGCTTAGATCTAAGGCAAGGAGTCTACGAGCAGTACTTC
cdr3_aa: CASSLDLRQGVYEQYF

j_call: TRBJ2-5
clone_size: .
d_call: TRBD1
v_call: TRBV5-6
cdr3_nt: TGTGCCAGCAGCAAGAACAGGGGATTAATCGAAGAGACCCAGTACTTC
cdr3_aa: CASSKNRGLIEETQYF